A single sample gave rise to the 3 T cell receptor beta chains below, sequenced in a study of cytomegalovirus exposure and HLA in healthy donors. The PCR used 60 Vbeta and 13 Jbeta primers. Repertoires were generated with immunoSEQ multiplex PCR, while TCRdb's copy carries only in-frame clones and drops some. The table shows roughly 150,000 clones, with 70% to 85% occurring only once. The source material was PBMCs. These receptors were collected from a woman in her fifties or sixties in good health and CMV-seropositive.

The chain uses TRBV6-1 and TRBJ2-2; no clear D. V was cut by 0 bases and J by 1 base, with 6 bases left in between. The CDR3 totals 15 residues. Germline values: CDR1 MNHNS, CDR2 SASEGT. Written as DNA, the CDR3 is TGTGCCAGCAGTGAAGCTAACAGGAACACCGGGGAGCTGTTTTTT. Translating it yields CASSEANRNTGELFF.

The V gene is TRBV19, the J gene TRBJ2-1; 12 bases fit TRBD2. Germline V gene sequence: CDR1 LNHDA, CDR2 SQIVND (reference sequence). The junction had 6 bases not matched to a gene; V was cut back by 0 bases and J by 9 bases. The CDR3 totals 16 residues. The CDR3 region is CASSIDASGGAGEQFF. As DNA, the CDR3 is TGTGCCAGTAGTATAGATGCTAGCGGGGGGGCCGGTGAGCAGTTCTTC. Full variable domain (missing parts from reference TRBV19 and TRBJ2-1): DGGITQSPKYLFRKEGQNVTLSCEQNLNHDAMYWYRQDPGQGLRLIYYSQIVNDFQKGDIAEGYSVSREKKESFPLTVTSAQKNPTAFYLCASSIDASGGAGEQFFGPGTRLTVL.

This clone has more than one count but fewer than ten. This chain uses TRBV6-1 with TRBJ1-3; D gene ambiguous. From germline, CDR1 is MNHNS and CDR2 SASEGT. V was pared by 8 bases and J by 0 bases, with 14 bases between. The CDR3 spans 15 residues. The CDR3 sequence: CASVLDSYSGNTIYF. DNA of the CDR3: TGTGCCAGCGTCTTGGACTCTTACTCTGGAAACACCATATATTTT.